These 8 T cell receptor beta chains originate from one sample sequenced in a study of OX40 agonist ivuxolimab in advanced cancers. Assay used: immunoSEQ multiplex PCR; TCRdb lists only in-frame clones, some missing. The sample lists about 36,000 clones, about 88% occurring once. The input for sequencing was CD4+ or CD8+ T cells sorted from blood, taken in a trial of the OX40 agonist ivuxolimab. The receptors here all came from an adult with an advanced solid tumor such as melanoma, head and neck, liver or kidney cancer.

This clone was counted once. V usage is TRBV6-5 and J usage is TRBJ1-5, with 7 bases aligning to TRBD1. Germline lookup yields CDR1 MNHEY and CDR2 SVGAGI. With V trimmed by 6 bases and J by 6 bases, 2 bases remained unmatched. The CDR3 totals 12 residues. This CDR3 reads CASRRQGQPQHF. CDR3 DNA: TGTGCCAGCAGACGACAGGGTCAGCCCCAGCATTTT.

This chain uses TRBV4-2 with TRBJ1-2, with D unresolved. Germline loops: CDR1 LGHNA, CDR2 YNFKEQ. V lost 0 bases and J lost 8, with 16 bases in between. CDR3 length: 15 residues. CDR3 DNA sequence: TGTGCCAGCAGCCAAGAACCGCGGGGAAGATACGGCTACACCTTC. This sequence encodes CASSQEPRGRYGYTF.

The CDR3 reads CASSIGPSGTYNEQFF. The CDR3 DNA reads TGTGCCAGTAGTATAGGTCCTAGCGGAACCTACAATGAGCAGTTCTTC. The J gene is TRBJ2-1, the V gene TRBV19; 7 bases are a match to TRBD2. V lost 1 base and J lost 2; bases outside the gene matches: 5. This CDR3 comprises 16 residues. Germline values: CDR1 LNHDA, CDR2 SQIVND (reference sequence).

V is TRBV18 and J is TRBJ2-3, with 9 bases lining up with TRBD2. V gave up 5 bases and J gave up 1 base; unmatched junction bases: 1. The CDR3 extends over 14 amino acids. Germline lookup yields CDR1 KGHSH and CDR2 LQKENI. CDR3 DNA sequence: TGTGCCAGCTCATGGACTAGCGGCACAGATACGCAGTATTTT. It encodes CASSWTSGTDTQYF. Complete variable domain (other parts from reference TRBV18 and TRBJ2-3): NAGVMQNPRHLVRRRGQEARLRCSPMKGHSHVYWYRQLPEEGLKFMVYLQKENIIDESGMPKERFSAEFPKEGPSILRIQQVVRGDSAAYFCASSWTSGTDTQYFGPGTRLTVL.

The chain links TRBV7-9 to TRBJ2-1; the D gene is possibly TRBD2 (6 bases). Trimming removed 2 bases from V and 4 bases from J, with 15 bases in between. Germline-derived CDR1 and CDR2 are SEHNR and FQNEAQ (reference sequence). The CDR3 loop spans 16 amino acids. CDR3 in amino acids: CASSLWGIAGYNEQFF. Written as DNA, the CDR3 is TGTGCCAGCAGCTTATGGGGGATTGCGGGGTACAATGAGCAGTTCTTC.

This clone was observed once. This chain links TRBV4-1 with TRBJ2-7; tentative D call: TRBD2 (6 bases). Per the germline V gene, CDR1 is MGHRA and CDR2 is YSYEKL. V lost 4 bases and J 4 bases, leaving 23 bases between the germline ends. CDR3 size: 17 residues. CDR3 DNA sequence: TGCGCCAGCAGCCCCGGTCGGGGACCTGCGGGGAGGTACGAGCAGTACTTC. The encoded protein is CASSPGRGPAGRYEQYF.

The V gene is TRBV2, the J gene TRBJ1-4; no clear D. Trimming removed 6 bases from V and 5 bases from J, with 13 bases in between. The CDR3 contains 14 residues. In germline, CDR1 is SNHLY, CDR2 FYNNEI. The CDR3 region has the DNA TGTGCCAGCAGCCCTGCCAGGTCCAATGAAAAACTGTTTTTT. Protein product: CASSPARSNEKLFF.

This clone was seen just once. The chain employs TRBV30 and TRBJ2-2; TRBD1 matches at 7 bases. Looked up from germline, CDR1 is GTSNPN and CDR2 is SVGIG (reference sequence). The CDR3 is made up of 15 amino acids. Germline trimming cut 0 bases from V and 6 bases from J; bases unmatched to any gene: 7. The CDR3 coding sequence is TGTGCCTGGAGTGTCTGGGCAGGGGGATCCGGGGAGCTGTTTTTT. It specifies CAWSVWAGGSGELFF.